Following are 3 T cell receptor beta chains from one sample sequenced in a study of T cell responses to AZD1222 COVID-19 vaccine. Sequencing was performed with immunoSEQ multiplex PCR; in TCRdb, only in-frame clones are kept and a portion is missing. This sample carries fewer than 95,000 clones, around 89% of them seen once, and the ten largest clones take more than 5%. Sequencing was performed on peripheral blood, taken 28 days after the second AZD1222 dose. The receptors come from an adult who received the AZD1222 COVID-19 vaccine.

The chain has TRBV5-6 and TRBJ1-4; D remains ambiguous. Between the trimmed V and J ends, which lost 0 bases and 6 bases, there was a span of 9 bases. There are 14 residues in the CDR3. CDR1 is SGHDT and CDR2 is YYEEEE in the germline V gene. CDR3 sequence: CASSLGVLDEKLFF. The CDR3 DNA reads TGTGCCAGCAGCTTGGGAGTTTTGGATGAAAAACTGTTTTTT.

The V and J genes are TRBV3-1 (or the pseudogene TRBV3-2) and TRBJ1-3, with a tentative D call TRBD1 (5 bases). In germline, CDR1 is LGHDT, CDR2 YNNKEL (reference sequence). The CDR3 sequence is 17 residues long. Trimming removed 0 bases from V and 0 bases from J, with 12 bases in between. In DNA form, the CDR3 reads TGTGCCAGCAGCCAAGAGCCCGGGGGGTCCTCTGGAAACACCATATATTTT. This sequence encodes CASSQEPGGSSGNTIYF.

This clone was detected a few times. This chain connects TRBV7-9 to TRBJ2-7, with 11 bases identical to TRBD1. This CDR3 has 15 amino acids. Germline CDR1 reads SEHNR; CDR2 reads FQNEAQ (reference sequence). Trimming took 2 bases from V and 4 from J; bases not matched to a gene: 4. The DNA of the CDR3 is TGTGCCAGCAGCTTACTCGGACAGGGGGCGTACGAGCAGTACTTC. Translation: CASSLLGQGAYEQYF.